These T cell receptor beta chains were read from a single sample in a study of control samples from healthy donors and cancer patients. Sequencing was performed with immunoSEQ multiplex PCR; in TCRdb, only in-frame clones are kept and a portion is missing. The repertoire consists of about 200,000 clones, with around 93% occurring once and the leading ten covering less than 2%. The sample consisted of blood. Receptor source: a man aged 25 to 40 in good health. CDR3s leave out the opening cysteine and the closing phenylalanine or tryptophan.

V gene	J gene	CDR3 protein
TRBV27	TRBJ1-1	ASRPLGGRDTEAF
TRBV4-1	TRBJ2-7	ASSRLAGSLNEQY
TRBV11-2	TRBJ2-1	ASSRGAGADNEQF
TRBV5-6	TRBJ1-2	ASSPGQVYGYT
TRBV6-5	TRBJ1-1	ASSPGQAGNTEAF
TRBV12-3/TRBV12-4	TRBJ2-7	ASSSKQGRKQY
TRBV20-1	TRBJ1-1	SASILGGNTEAF
TRBV19	TRBJ2-7	ASSIQSQGGGYEQY
TRBV4-2	TRBJ2-2	ASSPEGAGGLGELF
TRBV7-3	TRBJ1-2	ASSPQEGYGYT
TRBV3-1/TRBV3-2	TRBJ2-3	ASTPLGGGSTDTQY
TRBV27	TRBJ1-2	ASSFGYGYT
TRBV3-1/TRBV3-2	TRBJ1-2	ASSQELGVGGYT
TRBV19	TRBJ2-7	ASSMGTYEQY
TRBV2	TRBJ1-4	ASTEGAFSEKLF
TRBV6-5	TRBJ2-4	ASTQSGTGKNIQY
TRBV27	TRBJ1-6	ASSLGGNSPLH
TRBV6-5	TRBJ1-1	ASAAGTTEAF
TRBV6-6	TRBJ1-3	ASRLGTGPRNTIY
TRBV7-3	TRBJ2-3	ASSLTGGAALTDTQY
TRBV12-3/TRBV12-4	TRBJ2-3	ASLDSATDTQY
TRBV10-2	TRBJ1-6	ASSEPPTSSPLH
TRBV24-1	TRBJ2-1	ATSDLLLGDRKQF
TRBV2	TRBJ2-1	ASSERGTPLRDEQF
TRBV27	TRBJ1-1	ASSLTGTGTEAF
TRBV24-1	TRBJ2-3	ATSDLKNTDTQY
TRBV9	TRBJ2-3	ASSVDRPVNTQY
TRBV27	TRBJ2-7	ASGWAAYEQY
TRBV30	TRBJ1-1	AWTRGGGTEAF
TRBV24-1	TRBJ2-2	ATSDFGQGARELF
TRBV2	TRBJ1-2	AGARDRAYGYT
TRBV4-2	TRBJ1-2	ASRAETNYGYT
TRBV6-5	TRBJ1-4	ASRTTAPNEKLF
TRBV15	TRBJ2-7	ATSRDRGGDEQY
TRBV19	TRBJ1-1	ASSSNRVRGDTEAF
TRBV5-1	TRBJ2-2	ASSLTTGRTGELF
TRBV2	TRBJ1-5	ASSPEYSGNQPQH
TRBV11-2	TRBJ2-1	ASSLDPGGLDEQF
TRBV6-5	TRBJ2-7	ASSYANNYEQY
TRBV10-1	TRBJ2-1	ASGTNYNEQF
TRBV7-9	TRBJ2-6	ASSQSTGANVLT
TRBV5-1	TRBJ2-1	ASSLTSGSSYNEQF
TRBV12-3/TRBV12-4	TRBJ1-1	ASSFQGATEAF
TRBV11-2	TRBJ2-3	ASSPQAGFTDTQY